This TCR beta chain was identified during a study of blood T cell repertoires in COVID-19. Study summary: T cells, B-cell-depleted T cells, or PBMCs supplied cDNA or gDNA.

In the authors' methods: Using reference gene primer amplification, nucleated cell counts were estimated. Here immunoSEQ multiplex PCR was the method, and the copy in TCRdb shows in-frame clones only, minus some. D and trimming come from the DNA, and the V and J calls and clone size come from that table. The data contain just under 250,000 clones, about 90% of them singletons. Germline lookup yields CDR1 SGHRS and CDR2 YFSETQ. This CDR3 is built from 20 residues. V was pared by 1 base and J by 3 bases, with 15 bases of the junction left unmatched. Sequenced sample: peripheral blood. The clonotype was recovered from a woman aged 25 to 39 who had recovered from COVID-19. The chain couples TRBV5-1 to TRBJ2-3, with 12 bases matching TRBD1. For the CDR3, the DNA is TGCGCCAGCAGCTTGTACGGGACAGGGGGCTCCCCCGAAATAACAGATACGCAGTATTTT. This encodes CASSLYGTGGSPEITDTQYF.